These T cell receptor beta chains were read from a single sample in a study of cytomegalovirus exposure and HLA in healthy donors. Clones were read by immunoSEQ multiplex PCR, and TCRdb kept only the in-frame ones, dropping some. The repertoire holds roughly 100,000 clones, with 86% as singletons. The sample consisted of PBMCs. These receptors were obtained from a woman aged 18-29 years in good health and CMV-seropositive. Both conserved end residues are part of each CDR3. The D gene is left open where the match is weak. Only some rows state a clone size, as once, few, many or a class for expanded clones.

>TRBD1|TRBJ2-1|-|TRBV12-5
CASAWTGVYNEQFF
TGTGCTAGTGCATGGACAGGGGTCTACAATGAGCAGTTCTTC
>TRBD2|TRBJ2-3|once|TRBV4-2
CASSLEILAGEVDTQYF
TGTGCCAGCAGCCTAGAGATTTTAGCGGGGGAGGTGGATACGCAGTATTTT
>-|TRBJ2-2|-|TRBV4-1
CASSSPSSAGELFF
TGCGCCAGCAGCTCCCCCTCGAGCGCCGGGGAGCTGTTTTTT
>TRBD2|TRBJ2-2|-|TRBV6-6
CASRGLAGPNTGELFF
TGTGCCAGCAGGGGACTAGCGGGACCGAACACCGGGGAGCTGTTTTTT
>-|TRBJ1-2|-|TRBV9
CASSVDSPSLGYTF
TGTGCCAGCAGCGTAGACAGCCCCTCGTTAGGCTACACCTTC
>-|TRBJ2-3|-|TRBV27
CASSLKRSSTDTQYF
TGTGCCAGCAGTTTGAAGCGTTCTAGCACAGATACGCAGTATTTT
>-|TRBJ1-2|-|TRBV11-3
CASSPRQVSSGYTF
TGTGCCAGCAGCCCCCGACAGGTCTCTAGCGGCTACACCTTC
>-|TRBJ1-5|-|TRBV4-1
CASSQDQGTNQPQHF
TGCGCCAGCAGCCAAGATCAGGGCACCAATCAGCCCCAGCATTTT
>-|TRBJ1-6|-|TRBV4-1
CASSSSRRGDYNSPLHF
TGCGCCAGCAGCTCCTCGAGGAGAGGAGACTATAATTCACCCCTCCACTTT
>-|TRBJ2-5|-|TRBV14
CASSQVYWTLLSQETQYF
TGTGCCAGCAGCCAAGTTTACTGGACACTGCTGTCTCAAGAGACCCAGTACTTC
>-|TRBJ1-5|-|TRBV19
CASSGSGVSNQPQHF
TGTGCCAGTAGTGGGTCAGGGGTCAGCAATCAGCCCCAGCATTTT
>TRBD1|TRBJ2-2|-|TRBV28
CASSLSVWGTGNTGELFF
TGTGCCAGCAGTTTATCGGTCTGGGGGACAGGGAACACCGGGGAGCTGTTTTTT
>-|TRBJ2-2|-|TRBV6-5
CASSYETGELFF
TGTGCCAGCAGTTACGAAACTGGGGAGCTGTTTTTT
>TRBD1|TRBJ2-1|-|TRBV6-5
CASSPRDRDNEQFF
TGTGCCAGCAGTCCCCGGGACAGGGACAATGAGCAGTTCTTC
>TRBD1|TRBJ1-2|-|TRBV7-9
CASSLPGQTNYGYTF
TGTGCCAGCAGCTTACCGGGACAGACTAACTATGGCTACACCTTC
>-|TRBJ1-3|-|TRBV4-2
CASSQAGGSGNTIYF
TGTGCCAGCAGCCAAGCGGGGGGATCTGGAAACACCATATATTTT
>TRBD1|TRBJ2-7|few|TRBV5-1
CASSQDRGPYEQYF
TGCGCCAGCAGCCAAGACAGGGGCCCCTACGAGCAGTACTTC
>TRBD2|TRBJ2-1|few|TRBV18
CASSPPGLAGNEQFF
TGTGCCAGCTCACCACCGGGACTAGCGGGGAATGAGCAGTTCTTC
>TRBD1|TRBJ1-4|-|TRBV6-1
CASSGGTGGEKLFF
TGTGCCAGCAGTGGTGGGACAGGGGGAGAAAAACTGTTTTTT
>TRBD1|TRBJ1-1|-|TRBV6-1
CASSHMTGTNTEAFF
TGTGCCAGCAGTCATATGACAGGGACGAACACTGAAGCTTTCTTT
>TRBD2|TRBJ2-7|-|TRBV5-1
CASSLGGLAGSSLYEQYF
TGCGCCAGCAGCTTGGGCGGACTAGCGGGATCCTCCCTCTACGAGCAGTACTTC
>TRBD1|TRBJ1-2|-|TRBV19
CASRVGQGAKGYTF
TGTGCCAGCCGAGTAGGCCAGGGGGCTAAGGGCTACACCTTC